This T cell receptor (beta chain) stems from a study of Ad26.COV2.S vaccination and SARS-CoV-2 variants. As for this clone: Its antigen is as yet unknown.

Study outcomes and limitations: Total T cell responses may have been underestimated by the TCR breadth and depth analyses.

The treatment denotes: around 19 received Ad26.COV2.S at low or high dose, single or two shots; 5 received placebo; per-sample allocation not given. Collection of samples fell on day 63 after the first vaccine or placebo injection. The germline gives CDR1 MDHEN, CDR2 SYDVKM. CDR3 length: 15 residues. V was shortened by 7 bases and J by 1 base, with 13 bases between the two germline ends. Sequencing used immunoSEQ multiplex PCR; TCRdb keeps in-frame clones, though not all of them. Of around 450,000 clones in the sample, roughly 89% are singletons; the top ten hold about 2.5%. The receptor comes from a person between 18 and 60 years old who received the Ad26.COV2.S COVID-19 vaccine or a placebo. The sample here was peripheral blood, taken in a trial of Ad26.COV2.S vaccine versus placebo. This sequence joins TRBV28 and TRBJ2-2, with no clear D. The CDR3, as DNA: TGTGCCAGCACCCCTCTCGCCCGGAACACCGGGGAGCTGTTTTTT. Residues: CASTPLARNTGELFF.